What follows are 10 T cell receptor beta chains derived from one specimen sequenced in a study of OX40 agonist ivuxolimab in advanced cancers. This table comes from immunoSEQ multiplex PCR, and its TCRdb copy is limited to in-frame clones, with some not included. The sample shows 13,000 or so clones, 80% to 85% of them seen only once. The input for sequencing was CD4+ or CD8+ T cells sorted from blood, taken in a trial of the OX40 agonist ivuxolimab. These receptors originate from an adult with an advanced solid tumor such as melanoma, head and neck, liver or kidney cancer.

The chain employs TRBV7-6 and TRBJ1-6, with D hard to call. Trimming cost V 8 bases and J 5 bases, with 10 bases left between them. The CDR3 is 13 amino acids. Germline V gene sequence: CDR1 SGHVS, CDR2 FNYEAQ. CDR3 residues: CASAGPNNSPLHF. In DNA form, the CDR3 reads TGTGCCAGCGCCGGACCCAATAATTCACCCCTCCACTTT.

The chain is built from TRBV5-6 and TRBJ1-2; D uncertain. This CDR3 contains 13 residues. Germline-derived CDR1 and CDR2 are SGHDT and YYEEEE. V gave up 2 bases and J gave up 7 bases, with 12 bases separating them. DNA of the CDR3: TGTGCCAGCAGCTTAGGAGGCGGTGGTGGCTACACCTTC. Translation gives CASSLGGGGGYTF.

The J gene is TRBJ2-3, the V gene TRBV27; 10 nucleotides agree with TRBD2. Germline values: CDR1 MNHEY, CDR2 SMNVEV (reference sequence). CDR3 length: 20 amino acids. The J segment lost 2 bases and the V segment lost 2 bases, leaving 16 bases of the junction unmatched. The CDR3 DNA sequence: TGTGCCAGCAGTTTAGCTAGCGGGAGTTTTAATTTAGTGGCCACAGATACGCAGTATTTT. Amino acids: CASSLASGSFNLVATDTQYF.

This chain links TRBV7-7 with TRBJ2-5; D is undetermined. V was cut by 3 bases and J by 2 bases, with 7 bases left in between. Germline V gene lookup returns CDR1 SSHAT and CDR2 FNYEAQ (reference sequence). This CDR3 has 13 amino acids. This chain's CDR3 is CASSFGPQETQYF. The CDR3, as DNA: TGTGCCAGCAGCTTTGGCCCTCAAGAGACCCAGTACTTC.

The rearrangement uses TRBV30 and TRBJ2-1; 10 bases fit TRBD2. Per the germline V gene, CDR1 is GTSNPN and CDR2 is SVGIG (reference sequence). After removal of 4 bases from V and 8 bases from J, the junction contained 11 bases not matched to a gene. The CDR3 is 15 residues long. As DNA, the CDR3 is TGTGCCTGGACCCCGGGGCTAGCGGGAGAGGATGAGCAGTTCTTC. It yields the protein CAWTPGLAGEDEQFF. Supplemented by reference TRBV30 and TRBJ2-1, the full variable domain reads SQTIHQWPATLVQPVGSPLSLECTVEGTSNPNLYWYRQAAGRGLQLLFYSVGIGQISSEVPQNLSASRPQDRQFILSSKKLLLSDSGFYLCAWTPGLAGEDEQFFGPGTRLTVL.

The chain links TRBV4-2 to TRBJ1-5; the match to TRBD1 covers 8 bases. In germline, CDR1 is LGHNA, CDR2 YNFKEQ. This CDR3 region has 14 residues. J lost 3 bases, V lost 4 bases, and 2 bases had no gene match. Here the CDR3 reads CASSPTGANQPQHF. DNA of the CDR3: TGTGCCAGCAGCCCGACAGGGGCCAATCAGCCCCAGCATTTT.

In its sample, this clone is medium-sized (0.01 to 0.1%). This chain links TRBV7-9 with TRBJ1-5; no clear D. Trimming removed 1 base at V and 6 bases at J, with 7 bases between. This CDR3 region has 13 residues. Germline lookup yields CDR1 SEHNR and CDR2 FQNEAQ (reference sequence). This CDR3 reads CASSLGGFQPQHF. The CDR3 bases are TGTGCCAGCAGCTTAGGAGGGTTTCAGCCCCAGCATTTT.

This chain connects TRBV5-1 to TRBJ2-1; 8 nucleotides agree with TRBD2. The CDR3 has 16 residues. V gave up 0 bases and J gave up 7 bases; unmatched junction bases: 9. From germline, CDR1 is SGHRS and CDR2 YFSETQ. The CDR3 nucleotides read TGCGCCAGCAGCTTGGCCCGGGCGGGGGGAGGTAATGAGCAGTTCTTC. Residues: CASSLARAGGGNEQFF.

The chain carries TRBV6-4 and TRBJ2-3; 8 bases line up with TRBD2. Trimming removed 3 bases from V and 1 base from J; junction bases left unmatched: 0. The CDR3 extends over 14 amino acids. Per the germline V gene, CDR1 is MRHNA and CDR2 is SNTAGT. CDR3 sequence (DNA): TGTGCCAGCAGTGAGCGGGGGGGCACAGATACGCAGTATTTT. It is translated as CASSERGGTDTQYF.

Points on this clone: Other nucleotide sequences from this sample produce the same CDR3. V is TRBV7-9 and J is TRBJ2-7; the D gene could be TRBD1 or TRBD2 (5 bases each). The CDR3 runs to 18 residues. The V end lost 1 base, the J end lost 4 bases, and 23 bases lay between the germline ends. Germline CDR1 SEHNR, CDR2 FQNEAQ (reference sequence). The CDR3 bases are TGTGCCAGCAGCTTAGTTTTCGGTTTCGGGACGGATCCTTACGAGCAGTACTTC. This translates into CASSLVFGFGTDPYEQYF.